Listed here are 18 T cell receptor beta chains from one sample, sequenced in a study of T cell responses to AZD1222 COVID-19 vaccine. Here immunoSEQ multiplex PCR was the method, and the copy in TCRdb shows in-frame clones only, minus some. Seen here are around 94,000 clones, nearly 90% observed once, and the top ten hold roughly 15%. The source material was peripheral blood, sampled on day 0 of AZD1222 vaccination. These receptors all come from an adult in good health.

A single count supports this clone. The chain couples TRBV13 to TRBJ2-7; 7 bases line up with TRBD1. Germline V gene lookup returns CDR1 PRHDT and CDR2 FYEKMQ (reference sequence). The CDR3 sequence is 13 residues long. With 5 bases clipped from V and 7 bases from J, the junction kept 8 bases outside the gene matches. CDR3 bases: TGTGCCAGCAGCCAGGACAGGAACCGGGAGCAGTACTTC. The encoded protein is CASSQDRNREQYF.

The CDR3 DNA sequence: TGCGCCAGCAGCCAAGGACCCCGAGGGGGGGATTATGGCTACACCTTC. It encodes CASSQGPRGGDYGYTF. This chain links TRBV4-1 with TRBJ1-2, with a possible D match to TRBD1 (6 bases). CDR3 size: 16 residues. V lost 1 base and J 5 bases, leaving 17 bases between the germline ends. Germline CDR1 and CDR2: MGHRA and YSYEKL.

V usage is TRBV30 and J usage is TRBJ2-1; D possibly corresponds to TRBD1 (7 bases). This CDR3 spans 16 amino acids. Trimming removed 5 bases at V and 8 bases at J, with 25 bases between. Germline V CDR1 and CDR2: GTSNPN, SVGIG (reference sequence). The CDR3 sequence is CAWAPAINRGGDEQFF. CDR3 DNA: TGTGCCTGGGCCCCGGCGATTAACAGGGGAGGAGATGAGCAGTTCTTC.

In this sample, this clone turned up a few times. The rearrangement links TRBV4-1 to TRBJ2-7, with D maybe TRBD1 (6 bases). Germline loops: CDR1 MGHRA, CDR2 YSYEKL. The CDR3 totals 15 residues. Trimming shortened V by 0 bases and J by 5 bases, and 14 bases separated the two germline ends. CDR3 sequence (DNA): TGCGCCAGCAGCCAAGAAGGTGGGGGCCCCGACGAGCAGTACTTC. Protein: CASSQEGGGPDEQYF.

The chain couples TRBV30 to TRBJ1-1, with 7 positions matching TRBD1. CDR3 size: 13 residues. Germline V gene lookup returns CDR1 GTSNPN and CDR2 SVGIG (reference sequence). The ends lost 4 bases at V and 1 base at J; junction bases unmatched: 3. This chain's CDR3 is CAWMAGGNTEAFF. Here the CDR3 DNA reads TGTGCCTGGATGGCAGGGGGGAACACTGAAGCTTTCTTT.

This chain joins TRBV4-1 and TRBJ1-5, with D possibly matching TRBD1 (5 bases). From germline, CDR1 is MGHRA and CDR2 YSYEKL. The CDR3 has 16 residues. V lost 0 bases to trimming and J lost 5 bases, with 14 bases between them. Here the CDR3 reads CASSQDNAGGDQPQHF. The CDR3 DNA sequence: TGCGCCAGCAGCCAAGATAATGCGGGAGGGGATCAGCCCCAGCATTTT.

This clone turned up a few times. The chain joins TRBV5-1 to TRBJ2-3; possibly TRBD2 for D (5 bases). The V gene's germline CDR1 is SGHRS and CDR2 YFSETQ. V lost 4 bases to trimming and J lost 2 bases, with 17 bases between them. This CDR3 has 16 amino acids. In nucleotides, the CDR3 is TGCGCCAGCAGCACCGTACTAGGAAGCTCCACAGATACGCAGTATTTT. This codes for CASSTVLGSSTDTQYF.

V is TRBV6-1 and J is TRBJ2-3; TRBD1 might be the D (5 bases). The CDR3 has 16 amino acids. Per the germline V gene, CDR1 is MNHNS and CDR2 is SASEGT. Trimming cost V 2 bases and J 0 bases, with 12 bases left between them. CDR3 protein: CASSEQQGWSTDTQYF. The CDR3 coding sequence is TGTGCCAGCAGTGAACAGCAGGGTTGGAGCACAGATACGCAGTATTTT.

The chain carries TRBV9 and TRBJ2-3, with D possibly being TRBD1 or TRBD2 (5 bases each). Germline CDR1 SGDLS, CDR2 YYNGEE. This CDR3 comprises 15 residues. V lost 4 bases to trimming and J lost 6 bases, with 18 bases between them. The CDR3: CASSNPGRPADTQYF. Written as DNA, the CDR3 is TGTGCCAGCAGCAACCCGGGACGCCCCGCCGATACGCAGTATTTT.

The chain links TRBV5-8 to TRBJ1-6; possible D gene TRBD1, 5 bases. The ends were cut back, 4 bases at V and 5 bases at J, with 13 bases in the middle. Germline V gene sequence: CDR1 SGHTS, CDR2 YDEGEE. The CDR3 is made up of 15 amino acids. CDR3 amino acids: CASSRDSLNNSPLHF. The CDR3 DNA reads as TGTGCCAGCAGCCGTGACAGCTTGAATAATTCACCCCTCCACTTT. Based on the CDR3 plus reference TRBV5-8 and TRBJ1-6, the full variable domain is EAGVTQSPTHLIKTRGQQATLRCSPISGHTSVYWYQQALGLGLQFLLWYDEGEERNRGNFPPRFSGRQFPNYSSELNVNALELEDSALYLCASSRDSLNNSPLHFGNGTRLTVT.

J is TRBJ2-2 and V is TRBV18; TRBD2 is a possible D gene (5 bases). Trimming left V 3 bases short and J 10 bases short, with 12 bases between. CDR1 is KGHSH and CDR2 is LQKENI in the germline V gene. The CDR3 runs 13 residues. The CDR3 loop reads CASSPGVDEELFF. The CDR3, as DNA: TGTGCCAGCTCACCGGGAGTAGATGAGGAGCTGTTTTTT.

This rearrangement joins TRBV6-6 to TRBJ1-2, with TRBD1 as a possible D gene (5 bases). CDR1 MNHNY and CDR2 SVGAGI come from the germline V gene (reference sequence). The CDR3 is 14 residues long. With 7 bases removed from V and 0 bases from J, the gap between germline ends came to 12 bases. CDR3 loop: CASNRDAANYGYTF. CDR3 in DNA: TGTGCCAGCAATAGGGACGCAGCTAACTATGGCTACACCTTC.

The chain recombines TRBV28 with TRBJ1-1; D gene ambiguous. Germline V lookup: CDR1 MDHEN, CDR2 SYDVKM. V was cut by 8 bases and J by 0 bases, with 13 bases left in between. The CDR3 has 14 amino acids. This chain's CDR3 is CASGIPKLNTEAFF. DNA of the CDR3: TGTGCCAGCGGAATCCCCAAACTGAACACTGAAGCTTTCTTT.

The chain uses TRBV18 and TRBJ1-1, with TRBD1 as a possible D gene (5 bases). Germline-derived CDR1 and CDR2 are KGHSH and LQKENI. V dropped 2 bases and J dropped 1 base, with 11 bases sitting between them. This CDR3 is 15 amino acids long. The CDR3 coding sequence is TGTGCCAGCTCACCAAGGGGCGCTTCGAACACTGAAGCTTTCTTT. This encodes CASSPRGASNTEAFF.

The chain combines TRBV6-5 with TRBJ1-1; D is unresolved. Trimming removed 0 bases from V and 1 base from J, with 6 bases in between. CDR1 is MNHEY and CDR2 is SVGAGI in the germline V gene. The length of the CDR3 is 14 residues. CDR3 in DNA: TGTGCCAGCAGTTACTCAAGAGGGAACACTGAAGCTTTCTTT. It codes for CASSYSRGNTEAFF.

This clone was detected once. This CDR3 is also generated by other DNA sequences in the sample. V and J are TRBV6-4 and TRBJ1-2; maybe TRBD1 (6 bases). The CDR3 contains 13 residues. Germline V lookup: CDR1 MRHNA, CDR2 SNTAGT. With 4 bases removed from V and 2 bases from J, the gap between germline ends came to 8 bases. The CDR3 loop is CASSGGQNYGYTF. Here the CDR3 DNA reads TGTGCCAGCAGTGGTGGACAGAACTATGGCTACACCTTC.

The chain is built from TRBV5-1 and TRBJ2-1; D unclear. The CDR3 spans 18 residues. Trimming cost V 0 bases and J 2 bases, with 18 bases left between them. CDR1 is SGHRS, CDR2 YFSETQ, per germline. CDR3 bases: TGCGCCAGCAGCTTGGGGTTGGGTCCAAGACATACCTACAATGAGCAGTTCTTC. It is translated as CASSLGLGPRHTYNEQFF.

The gene calls are TRBV18 and TRBJ2-3, with 9 nucleotides matching TRBD2. V was pared by 2 bases and J by 1 base, with 13 bases of the junction left unmatched. The CDR3 length is 19 residues. Germline assignment: CDR1 KGHSH and CDR2 LQKENI. CDR3 sequence: CASSPLLGGGAVGTDTQYF. CDR3 DNA sequence: TGTGCCAGCTCACCATTATTAGGCGGGGGGGCTGTCGGCACAGATACGCAGTATTTT. The full variable domain, its missing parts supplied by reference TRBV18 and TRBJ2-3, is NAGVMQNPRHLVRRRGQEARLRCSPMKGHSHVYWYRQLPEEGLKFMVYLQKENIIDESGMPKERFSAEFPKEGPSILRIQQVVRGDSAAYFCASSPLLGGGAVGTDTQYFGPGTRLTVL.